The 14 T cell receptor beta chains reported below all come from one sample, sequenced in a study of T cells after yellow fever vaccination. TCRdb reprocessed the 5' RACE reads with MiXCR, giving one entry per CDR3 protein. Of hundreds of thousands of distinct CDR3 sequences listed, roughly 8.3% were seen once; the top ten hold approximately 18%. Source: PBMCs, taken roughly 47 days after the first yellow fever vaccination. The receptors come from a man between 18 and 29 years old who received the YFV17D yellow fever vaccine.

This clonotype was found many times. The chain combines TRBV7-9 with TRBJ2-2; D is perhaps TRBD2 (6 bases). This CDR3 spans 14 amino acids. Germline CDR1 and CDR2: SEHNR and FQNEAQ (reference sequence). Trimming removed 6 bases at V and 5 bases at J, with 13 bases between. CDR3 nucleotide sequence: TGTGCCAGCAGTGGCTATCGGGGGACCGGGGAGCTGTTTTTT. Amino acids: CASSGYRGTGELFF.

This clonotype was recorded a few times. V usage is TRBV6-5 and J usage is TRBJ2-1, with 10 bases matching TRBD1. Germline assignment: CDR1 MNHEY and CDR2 SVGAGI. The V segment lost 2 bases and the J segment 6 bases; nucleotides outside the gene matches: 4. The CDR3 is 15 amino acids. CDR3: CASSYKDRGANEQFF. DNA of the CDR3: TGTGCCAGCAGTTACAAGGACAGGGGGGCCAATGAGCAGTTCTTC.

V is TRBV20-1 and J is TRBJ1-4; D might be TRBD1 (6 bases). This CDR3 is built from 11 residues. V was pared by 6 bases and J by 7 bases, with 9 bases between. The germline V gene has CDR1 DFQATT and CDR2 SNEGSKA (reference sequence). The CDR3 DNA follows: TGCAGTGCCCAAGGGGGTGAAAAACTGTTTTTT. It is translated as CSAQGGEKLFF.

This clonotype was detected only a few times. The chain joins TRBV4-1 to TRBJ2-5, with TRBD2 matching over 14 bases. This CDR3 has 20 amino acids. In germline, CDR1 is MGHRA, CDR2 YSYEKL. With 1 base clipped from V and 0 bases from J, the junction kept 10 bases outside the gene matches. CDR3 nucleotide sequence: TGCGCCAGCAGCCAAGTCCCTGGGGAGGGACTAGCGGGGGACCAAGAGACCCAGTACTTC. Translating it yields CASSQVPGEGLAGDQETQYF.

This clonotype was observed a few times. The gene calls are TRBV2 and TRBJ2-5; 12 positions match TRBD1. CDR1 and CDR2 from the germline V gene are SNHLY and FYNNEI. The CDR3 contains 15 residues. Unmatched junction bases numbered 6, after V lost 6 bases and J lost 4 bases. As DNA, the CDR3 is TGTGCCAGCAGGGGGGACAGGGGGCTGGTAGAGACCCAGTACTTC. Translation: CASRGDRGLVETQYF.

This clonotype was seen a handful of times. The chain carries TRBV18 and TRBJ1-1; D is ambiguous. Trimming cost V 2 bases and J 4 bases, with 8 bases left between them. This CDR3 has 13 amino acids. CDR1 is KGHSH and CDR2 is LQKENI in the germline V gene. The CDR3: CASSPIGGTEAFF. In DNA form, the CDR3 reads TGTGCCAGCTCACCAATTGGCGGCACTGAAGCTTTCTTT.

This clonotype was detected a few times. CDR3 nucleotides: TGTGCCAGCAGTGAAATAAGAGATCAGCCCCAGCATTTT. Encoded protein: CASSEIRDQPQHF. This rearrangement joins TRBV2 to TRBJ1-5; D is uncertain. Deletions cut 2 bases from V and 5 bases from J, with 7 bases between. This CDR3 region has 13 residues. Germline V gene lookup returns CDR1 SNHLY and CDR2 FYNNEI.

This clonotype has only a few counts. V usage is TRBV5-1 and J usage is TRBJ2-3; possibly TRBD1 for D (6 bases). CDR3 size: 14 residues. Trimming removed 0 bases at V and 2 bases at J, with 7 bases between. Looked up from germline, CDR1 is SGHRS and CDR2 is YFSETQ. CDR3 nucleotide sequence: TGCGCCAGCAGCTTGGGACAGGTCACAGATACGCAGTATTTT. This encodes CASSLGQVTDTQYF.

CDR3 region: CASGLWGGGISKNIQYF. The DNA of the CDR3 is TGTGCTAGTGGTTTGTGGGGAGGGGGCATATCCAAAAACATTCAGTACTTC. This sequence joins TRBV12-5 and TRBJ2-4, with D tentatively TRBD1 or TRBD2 (7 bases each). This CDR3 comprises 17 residues. Trimming left V 2 bases short and J 2 bases short, with 16 bases between. Germline CDR1 and CDR2: LGHNT and FRNRAP.

This clonotype was recorded a few times. This chain joins TRBV5-1 and TRBJ2-7; D unclear. CDR3 length: 13 residues. CDR1 is SGHRS and CDR2 is YFSETQ in the germline V gene. Trimming pared 4 bases from V and 3 bases from J, leaving 11 bases between. The CDR3 DNA reads TGCGCCAGCAGCCTATTCCGAAGCTACGAGCAGTACTTC. Protein: CASSLFRSYEQYF.

The chain employs TRBV6-2 or TRBV6-3 and TRBJ1-1; no firm D call. Germline CDR1 is MNHEY and CDR2 is SVGEGT. V lost 3 bases and J lost 4, with 9 bases in between. The CDR3 runs to 13 residues. CDR3 sequence reads: CASSYKGSTEAFF. The CDR3 DNA follows: TGTGCCAGCAGTTATAAGGGAAGCACTGAAGCTTTCTTT.

This clonotype came up a few times. The chain recombines TRBV5-1 with TRBJ1-2; the D gene is possibly TRBD1 (5 bases). Germline loops: CDR1 SGHRS, CDR2 YFSETQ. V lost 4 bases and J lost 4, with 17 bases in between. CDR3 length: 15 amino acids. Written as DNA, the CDR3 is TGCGCCAGCAGCGTCGACCCCTCAGGGTTCTATGGCTACACCTTC. Translating it yields CASSVDPSGFYGYTF.

The chain couples TRBV5-1 to TRBJ2-2, with TRBD1 identical over 9 bases. CDR1 is SGHRS and CDR2 is YFSETQ in the germline V gene. This CDR3 region has 18 residues. J was trimmed by 3 bases and V by 0 bases; bases with no gene match: 9. DNA of the CDR3: TGCGCCAGCAGCTTGGTTTGGGACAGGGCTCTCCACACCGGGGAGCTGTTTTTT. This codes for CASSLVWDRALHTGELFF.

The chain joins TRBV4-2 to TRBJ2-1, with 12 bases that match TRBD2. The ends lost 4 bases at V and 0 bases at J; junction bases unmatched: 7. Germline V gene lookup returns CDR1 LGHNA and CDR2 YNFKEQ. The CDR3 contains 18 residues. The CDR3 is CASSLRASGGVSYNEQFF. CDR3 DNA: TGTGCCAGCAGCCTCCGGGCTAGCGGGGGGGTCTCCTACAATGAGCAGTTCTTC.